The next 16 T cell receptor beta chains were all read from a single sample in a study of vaccination and CD4 T cells after COVID-19 (dated 2022 in TCRdb). This sample's treatment or condition label indicates: approximately 9-day PBMC culture with coronavirus spike peptide pools or control peptides (ViraFEST assay). Their target antigens are unknown. Library preparation used PCR. The sequencer was an Illumina iSeq 100. DNA from cultured CD4+ T cells underwent TCR sequencing with the Oncomine TCR Beta short-read assay at the Johns Hopkins FTIC core. TCRdb reprocessing: public reads trimmed at Q25 with fastp, clones called with MiXCR, in-frame beta chains kept. Rows with one shared CDR3 protein collapse into an entry with the most common genes and DNA. The sample data list about 15,000 distinct CDR3 sequences, and 40% to 60% of these were observed just once. The top ten constitute roughly an eighth of the sample.

The sequenced material came from CD4+ T cells from blood, cultured in vitro. The receptors stem from a human donor who had recovered from COVID-19.

The genes are TRBV12-3 or TRBV12-4 and TRBJ1-6, with D unclear. CDR3 size: 11 residues. Trimming took off 6 bases at V and 13 bases at J, with 10 bases between the two ends. The CDR3 bases are TGTGCCAGCAGCCGAGGTGTTCCCCTCCACTTT. It specifies CASSRGVPLHF.

V is TRBV20-1 and J is TRBJ2-1; perhaps TRBD2 as D (6 bases). This CDR3 has 14 residues. V was cut by 3 bases and J by 6 bases, with 15 bases left in between. CDR1 and CDR2 (germline): DFQATT, SNEGSKA (reference sequence). CDR3 in amino acids: CSASVPGVGNEQFF. The CDR3 DNA reads as TGCAGTGCTAGTGTCCCGGGAGTGGGCAATGAGCAGTTCTTC.

As for this clonotype: An end of the junction differs from the germline gene, which may be a read error. The chain is built from TRBV19 and TRBJ1-5, with unresolved D. There are 14 residues in the CDR3. Per germline, CDR1 LNHDA and CDR2 SQIVND (reference sequence). CDR3 residues: CVSSIETERRPQHF. CDR3 bases: TGTGTCAGTAGTATCGAGACCGAACGTCGGCCCCAGCATTTT.

CDR3 in amino acids: CASRPAGSPLHF. In DNA, the CDR3 is TGTGCCAGCAGGCCTGCGGGTTCACCCCTCCACTTT. The V gene is TRBV25-1, the J gene TRBJ1-6; D ambiguous. V lost 6 bases and J 9 bases, leaving 9 bases between the germline ends. Germline lookup yields CDR1 MGHDK and CDR2 SYGVNS. The CDR3 totals 12 residues.

This clonotype was recorded a few times. V usage is TRBV7-8 and J usage is TRBJ2-5; TRBD1 is a possible D gene (6 bases). There are 18 residues in the CDR3. The V end was cut by 1 base, the J end by 1 base, with 19 bases between. The V gene's germline CDR1 is SGHVS and CDR2 FQNEAQ. The CDR3, as DNA: TGTGCCAGCAGCTTAGTAAGCGTGTCGTTCAGGGGCCAAGAGACCCAGTACTTC. It codes for CASSLVSVSFRGQETQYF.

Regarding this clonotype: One end of the junction is discordant with germline, which a read error may explain. V is TRBV29-1 and J is TRBJ1-5, with a weak D call TRBD1 (5 bases). The CDR3 contains 11 residues. Per the germline V gene, CDR1 is SQVTM and CDR2 is ANQGSEA. CDR3 DNA sequence: TGCAGCGTTGGGGGCAACCAGCCCCAGCATTTT. Translation gives CSVGGNQPQHF.

The rearrangement joins TRBV20-1 to TRBJ2-5; 13 positions match TRBD2. V lost 4 bases to trimming and J lost 4 bases; unmatched junction nucleotides: 6. The CDR3 totals 15 residues. The germline V gene encodes CDR1 DFQATT and CDR2 SNEGSKA (reference sequence). CDR3 nucleotides: TGCAGTGCTACCGGACTAGCGGGAGTTTCAGAGACCCAGTACTTC. Translating it yields CSATGLAGVSETQYF.

The chain couples TRBV10-2 to TRBJ2-5; 14 nucleotides match TRBD2. CDR3 length: 15 residues. Germline-derived CDR1 and CDR2 are WSHSY and SAAADI. Unmatched junction bases numbered 5, after V lost 6 bases and J lost 5 bases. In DNA, the CDR3 is TGCGCCAGCAGGGGACTAGCGGGGGTAGTGGAGACCCAGTACTTC. Protein: CASRGLAGVVETQYF.

The chain combines TRBV28 with TRBJ1-2; TRBD1 is a possible D gene (5 bases). The CDR3 totals 14 residues. Germline CDR1 is MDHEN and CDR2 is SYDVKM. Trimming removed 2 bases at V and 2 bases at J, with 9 bases between. The CDR3 coding sequence is TGTGCCAGCAGTTTAGGGCAGGGCAACTATGGCTACACCTTC. As protein: CASSLGQGNYGYTF.

V gene TRBV12-2 combines with J gene TRBJ1-1; no check of the table's D call, TRBD1, against the DNA was made. TRBV12-2 is a pseudogene locus. The CDR3 runs 16 residues. The CDR3 DNA reads as TGTGCAAGTCGCCCCCAGCGGGGACAGGGGGCGGATGAAGCTTTCTTT. Its protein is CASRPQRGQGADEAFF.

This rearrangement joins TRBV6-2 or TRBV6-3 to TRBJ1-1; D is ambiguous. Between the trimmed V and J ends, which lost 7 bases and 10 bases, there was a span of 16 bases. Germline V gives CDR1 MNHEY, CDR2 SVGEGT. There are 12 residues in the CDR3. DNA for the CDR3: TGTGCCAGCAAGTTCCCTTTAAAAGGAGCTTTCTTT. Translation: CASKFPLKGAFF.

Points on this clonotype: One end of the junction fails to match germline, which may point to a read error. The chain couples TRBV10-1 to TRBJ2-1; the D gene is possibly TRBD1 (5 bases). Germline loops: CDR1 WNHNN, CDR2 SYGVQD (reference sequence). This CDR3 is 17 amino acids long. The CDR3 loop is CAGSERQGRRAVNEQFF. The DNA for the CDR3 is TGCGCCGGCAGTGAGAGGCAGGGTCGCAGGGCGGTCAATGAGCAGTTCTTC.

This CDR3 is CASKPGQMNTEAFF. As DNA, the CDR3 is TGTGCCAGCAAACCGGGACAGATGAACACTGAAGCTTTCTTT. V and J are TRBV27 and TRBJ1-1; 7 bases are a match to TRBD1. Germline CDR1 reads MNHEY; CDR2 reads SMNVEV (reference sequence). The CDR3 totals 14 residues. J gave up 0 bases and V 7 bases, and 5 bases lay outside the gene matches.

The J gene is TRBJ2-1, the V gene TRBV2; D call uncertain. Germline loops: CDR1 SNHLY, CDR2 FYNNEI. V was shortened by 2 bases and J by 7 bases, with 15 bases between the two germline ends. The CDR3 totals 15 residues. The CDR3 bases are TGTGCCAGCAGTGAATCTTGGCCTTCGGTGAATGAGCAGTTCTTC. This encodes CASSESWPSVNEQFF.

This sequence joins TRBV18 and TRBJ2-3; 8 positions match TRBD2. The CDR3 is 16 residues long. Per germline, CDR1 KGHSH and CDR2 LQKENI. V lost 5 bases and J lost 0; bases outside the gene matches: 7. CDR3: CASSSIAGSSTDTQYF. The CDR3 DNA reads as TGTGCCAGCTCATCGATAGCGGGGAGTAGCACAGATACGCAGTATTTT.

The chain has TRBV16 and TRBJ1-1; D is unclear. This CDR3 contains 13 residues. CDR1 and CDR2 (germline): KGHSY, FQNENV. V was cut by 3 bases and J by 1 base, with 6 bases left in between. The CDR3 DNA sequence: TGTGCCAGCAGCCAGTTCCCGAACACTGAAGCTTTCTTT. It is translated as CASSQFPNTEAFF.